The clone carrying this T cell receptor (beta chain) has a handful of counts. The CDR3 has 15 amino acids. Germline assignment: CDR1 SGHRS and CDR2 YFSETQ. The germline V and J ends were trimmed by 6 bases and 0 bases, with 16 bases remaining between them. This record belongs to a study of blood T cell repertoires in COVID-19. Study context: Material from acute and convalescent COVID-19 was sourced from the United States, Italy and Spain.

Assay used: immunoSEQ multiplex PCR; TCRdb lists only in-frame clones, some missing. This table has under 250,000 clones, approximately 85% appearing once. The sequenced material came from PBMCs or T cells enriched from blood (not recorded which). This clonotype was obtained from a woman in her fifties or sixties with acute COVID-19. This chain uses TRBV5-1 with TRBJ2-7, with TRBD1 as a possible D gene (6 bases). CDR3 DNA: TGCGCCAGCACCAATCAACCGGGACACTCCTACGAGCAGTACTTC. Translated: CASTNQPGHSYEQYF.